This T cell receptor (beta chain) is drawn from a study of regulatory T cells in long-lasting Graves disease (dated by TCRdb to about 2021). In the study overall: Newly diagnosed Graves' disease patients had taken antithyroid drugs for less than 3 months. A total of about 33 samples underwent TCR sequencing, from about 13 patients with persistent Graves' disease and 20 or so patients with newly diagnosed Graves' disease. The study took place in China and was registered as a clinical trial. Patients with persistent Graves' disease were compared with patients with newly diagnosed Graves' disease using TCR sequencing and RNA sequencing of peripheral blood. Results the study describes overall, beyond this receptor: Preferential use of TRBV28, TRBJ1-2 and TRBJ2-5 was observed in persistent disease, whereas TRBV20-1 and TRBJ2-1 were favored in newly diagnosed disease. As a limitation, the authors acknowledged that the small sample size may reduce accuracy. Only peripheral blood was studied, because thyroid tissue, the primary lesion, was inaccessible. Patients with persistent disease shared more public clonotypes (roughly 2,900) than newly diagnosed patients did (approximately 970). Sequencing and analysis were limited to the TCR beta chain. Compared with newly diagnosed patients, patients with persistent Graves' disease had lower TCR Shannon entropy and fewer highly expanded clones, which suggests clonal expansion.

The meaning of the sample's time point label: newly diagnosed GD, antithyroid drugs for less than 3 months. For both TCR sequencing and RNA sequencing, RNA was extracted from PBMCs using TRIzol. The diagnosis of Graves' disease was made according to American Thyroid Association guidelines. Recruitment of patients was carried out at an endocrinology department in Xi'an, China. From each patient, approximately 10 milliliters of peripheral blood was collected into an EDTA anticoagulant tube. Ficoll Paque Plus density gradient separation was used to isolate PBMCs, and no further T cell sorting was done. An Agilent 2100 Bioanalyzer and agarose gel were used to check RNA quality, while a NanoDrop 2000 measured RNA concentration. With respect to this clonotype: Its antigen target is currently unknown. Per-base quality was not reported, and no clone a single base away is much larger than it.

The method was multiplex PCR. Sequencing was performed on an Illumina HiSeq 4000. To build TCR beta libraries, CDR3 regions were amplified by Arm-PCR using iRepertoire HTBI primers. Before sequencing, the PCR products went through gel purification. Per the original workflow: Gene usage analysis of CDR3 amino acid clonotypes relied on the roughly 60 TRBV and 13 to 15 TRBJ segments identified across samples. COPE and FqMerger were used to merge filtered high-quality paired reads into contigs. BLAST was used to align contigs to IMGT TRBV, TRBD and TRBJ reference genes, with CDR3 defined following IMGT. Clonotypes above 0.1% frequency were classified as highly expanded clones. Shannon entropy was used to measure repertoire diversity, and the Gini coefficient was used to measure V-J evenness. A clonotype found in more than one individual was treated as public. Clones were called with MiXCR by TCRdb after fastp trimmed the public reads at Q25, and only in-frame beta chains were retained. All rows with the same CDR3 protein become a single entry with the most common DNA and genes. TCRdb's processing, not the authors' own work, is the source of the V and J calls. Recorded for this sample are around 400,000 distinct CDR3 sequences; over 12% of them occurred a single time. The ten largest clonotypes hold roughly 7.7% of the sample.

Including the terminal cysteine and phenylalanine, the CDR3 comprises 12 residues. Solely the CDR3 DNA is kept, with 36 bases framed from the first base. At the junction V is shortened by 8 bases and J by 7 bases, with 11 bases in between. These sequences were also reported in another study, on T cells in Graves' hyperthyroidism and ophthalmopathy. As the second paper documents: Graves' hyperthyroidism was defined as stable when no progression to ophthalmopathy occurred over 18 months of follow-up. Hyperthyroidism patients were aged 18 to 65 years and newly diagnosed, with disease duration of less than 2 months. Exclusion was applied to patients with uncontrolled infections, other autoimmune diseases, pregnancy or lactation. Diagnoses relied on clinical symptoms, serum thyroxine and TRAb, thyroid ultrasound and orbital computed tomography. The TCR CDR3 was subjected to a first round of RT-PCR using the HTBI primer set and the Qiagen OneStep RT-PCR kit. Most expanded thyroid clonotypes (frequency above 0.001) were also detected in blood, a finding suggesting that blood repertoires may reflect thyroid immune responses. Ophthalmopathy was separated from stable hyperthyroidism by a 13 V-J signature model, with roughly 88% sensitivity and approximately 84% specificity obtained in cross-validation and 80%/75% obtained in testing. In validation, the model predicted progression to ophthalmopathy with over 60% sensitivity and roughly 75% specificity, a median of 6.5 months before onset. TCR V-J signatures able to tell the groups apart were searched for in a discovery cohort of approximately 95 patients, of whom over 40 had Graves' ophthalmopathy and more than 55 had stable Graves' hyperthyroidism. Prospective prediction of ophthalmopathy was tested in an independent validation cohort consisting of under 20 hyperthyroidism patients and about 17 patients who later progressed to ophthalmopathy. The 95 to 100 discovery patients were divided at random into training and test sets in a 7:3 ratio. Thyroid tissue and blood T-cell repertoires from six Graves' hyperthyroidism patients were also compared in the study. After blood sampling, hyperthyroidism patients were treated with methimazole at a starting dose of 30 mg daily, and ophthalmopathy patients were treated with high-dose intravenous methylprednisolone. The libraries were constructed in a second round of multiplex PCR and then size-selected and purified. Sequencing of the libraries was done on an Illumina HiSeq2000 using paired-end 100 bp reads. SOAPnuke was used to process the raw data, removing reads that contained adapters or uncalled bases, had a mean Phred below 15, or lacked an exact match to the constant primer or identifier. COPE v1.2.5 was used to merge high-quality paired reads, and clonotypes were defined as unique nucleotide sequences. MiTCR v1.1 was used to align the clonotypes against IMGT TRBV, TRBD and TRBJ reference segments. Only V-J combinations with frequency above 0.0001, covering roughly 99% of repertoires, were analysed. The TCS score was defined as the ratio of F50 (clonal expansion) to E x V (chaos), calculated using BLOSUM62-based TCRdist between CDR3 peptides within each V-J. Welch's t-statistics and random forest reduced roughly 540 V-J features to 10 to 15, which were used in a naive Bayes classifier (R e1071). No statistical method was used to set the sample size in advance, and investigators knew the group allocation. TCR Vbeta CDR3 sequencing of 135 peripheral blood samples (roughly 41 ophthalmopathy, 75 or so hyperthyroidism and around 17 progressor patients) is reported in the paper.

The clonotype was recovered from a woman in her forties with Graves disease. Donor details come from another sample of the same person, matched by shared clones. The chain is encoded by TRBV12-3 or TRBV12-4 joined to TRBJ2-2; the D gene is unclear. The material sequenced was peripheral blood mononuclear cells (PBMCs), taken at new diagnosis, from a patient treated with antithyroid drugs. The nucleotide sequence reads TGTGCCAGCGCTTTAATAGGCGGGGAGCTGTTTTTT. Its coded protein is CASALIGGELFF.